Listed here is a single T cell receptor (beta chain). The sample belongs to a study of blood T cell repertoires in COVID-19. About the study: PBMCs, B-cell-depleted T cells, or T cells provided the cDNA or gDNA that made up the material.

The CDR3 is made up of 16 amino acids. Looked up from germline, CDR1 is SGHRS and CDR2 is YFSETQ. Trimming took 4 bases from V and 3 from J, leaving 16 bases between them. Per the authors' pipeline: Scientists estimated how many nucleated cells there were by amplifying reference gene primers. Data came from immunoSEQ multiplex PCR; TCRdb stores just in-frame clones and leaves some out. From that table come the V and J calls and clone size; the DNA was used to work out D and trimming. The sample lists around 300,000 clones, approximately 89% occurring once. The sequencing sample was made of peripheral blood. This chain connects TRBV5-1 to TRBJ2-2, with D perhaps matching TRBD2 (6 bases). This TCR was sampled from a woman in her 30s with COVID-19, enrolled during active disease. The CDR3 sequence is CASSATASVDTGELFF. The CDR3, as DNA: TGCGCCAGCAGCGCTACGGCTAGCGTCGACACCGGGGAGCTGTTTTTT.